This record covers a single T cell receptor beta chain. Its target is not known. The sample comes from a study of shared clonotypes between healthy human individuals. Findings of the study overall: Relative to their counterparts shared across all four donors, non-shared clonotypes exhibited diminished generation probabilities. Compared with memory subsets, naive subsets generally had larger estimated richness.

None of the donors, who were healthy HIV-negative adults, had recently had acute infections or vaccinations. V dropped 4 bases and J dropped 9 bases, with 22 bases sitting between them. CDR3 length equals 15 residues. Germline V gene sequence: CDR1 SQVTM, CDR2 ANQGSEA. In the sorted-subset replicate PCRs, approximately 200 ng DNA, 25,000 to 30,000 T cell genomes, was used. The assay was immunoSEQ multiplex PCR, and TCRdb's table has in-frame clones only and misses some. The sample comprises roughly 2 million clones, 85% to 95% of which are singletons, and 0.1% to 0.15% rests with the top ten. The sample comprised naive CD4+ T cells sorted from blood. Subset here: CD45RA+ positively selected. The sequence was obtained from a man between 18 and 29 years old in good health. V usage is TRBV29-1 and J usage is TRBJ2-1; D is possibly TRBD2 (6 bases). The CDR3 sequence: CSVGYTAGRGGEQFF. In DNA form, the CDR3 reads TGCAGCGTTGGGTACACGGCGGGACGGGGTGGTGAGCAGTTCTTC.